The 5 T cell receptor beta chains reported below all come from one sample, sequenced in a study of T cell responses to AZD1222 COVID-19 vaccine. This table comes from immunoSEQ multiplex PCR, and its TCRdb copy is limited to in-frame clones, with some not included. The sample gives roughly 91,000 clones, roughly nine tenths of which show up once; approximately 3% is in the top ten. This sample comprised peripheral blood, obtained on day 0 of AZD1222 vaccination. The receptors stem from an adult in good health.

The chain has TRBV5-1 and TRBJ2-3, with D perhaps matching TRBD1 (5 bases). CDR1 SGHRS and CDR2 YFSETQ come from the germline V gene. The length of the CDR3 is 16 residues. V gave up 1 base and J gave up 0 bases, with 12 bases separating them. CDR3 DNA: TGCGCCAGCAGCTTGTTGGGGCCCACAAGCACAGATACGCAGTATTTT. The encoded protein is CASSLLGPTSTDTQYF. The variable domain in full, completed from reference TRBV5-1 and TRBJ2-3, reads KAGVTQTPRYLIKTRGQQVTLSCSPISGHRSVSWYQQTPGQGLQFLFEYFSETQRNKGNFPGRFSGRQFSNSRSEMNVSTLELGDSALYLCASSLLGPTSTDTQYFGPGTRLTVL.

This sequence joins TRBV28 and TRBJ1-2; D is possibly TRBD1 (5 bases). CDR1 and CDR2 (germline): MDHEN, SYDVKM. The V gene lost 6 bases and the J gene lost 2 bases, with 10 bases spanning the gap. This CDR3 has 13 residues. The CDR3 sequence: CASRIGQNYGYTF. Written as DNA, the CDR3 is TGTGCCAGCAGGATCGGACAAAACTATGGCTACACCTTC.

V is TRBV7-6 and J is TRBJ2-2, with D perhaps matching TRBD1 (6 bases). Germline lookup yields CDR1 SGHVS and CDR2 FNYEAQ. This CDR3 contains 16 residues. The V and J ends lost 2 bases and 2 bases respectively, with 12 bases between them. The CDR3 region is CASSLPPGANTGELFF. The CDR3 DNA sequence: TGTGCCAGCAGCTTACCCCCAGGGGCTAACACCGGGGAGCTGTTTTTT.

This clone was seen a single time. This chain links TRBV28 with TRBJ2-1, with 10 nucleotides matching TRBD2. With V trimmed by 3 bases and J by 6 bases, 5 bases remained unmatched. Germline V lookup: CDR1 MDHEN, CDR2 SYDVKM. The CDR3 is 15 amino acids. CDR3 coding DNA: TGTGCCAGCAGTTTCCTAGCGGGAGAAGGCAATGAGCAGTTCTTC. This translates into CASSFLAGEGNEQFF.

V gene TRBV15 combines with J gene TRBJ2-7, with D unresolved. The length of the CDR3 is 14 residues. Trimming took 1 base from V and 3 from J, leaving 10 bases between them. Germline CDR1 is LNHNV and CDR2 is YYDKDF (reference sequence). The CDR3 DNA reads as TGTGCCACCAGCAGAGCGGCAGGTAACTACGAGCAGTACTTC. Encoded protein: CATSRAAGNYEQYF.